This record concerns one T cell receptor (beta chain) sequence. The data belong to a study of blood T cell repertoires in COVID-19. Turning to the study itself: The cDNA or gDNA used as material had been derived from T cells, B-cell-depleted T cells, or PBMCs.

V lost 0 bases and J lost 3, with 9 bases in between. From germline, CDR1 is KGHSH and CDR2 LQKENI. This CDR3 is 14 amino acids long. Seattle participants joined during active infection and were tracked over time. Original analysis: Amplification from reference gene primers served as the basis for estimated nucleated cell counts. Clones were sequenced by immunoSEQ multiplex PCR, and TCRdb holds only the in-frame ones, with some missing. V and J calls and clone size come straight from that table; D and trimming were deduced from the DNA. The table includes tens of thousands of clones, about four fifths detected once.

Sample: peripheral blood. The chain couples TRBV18 to TRBJ2-7, with D perhaps TRBD1 (6 bases). The sequence derives from an elderly man with COVID-19, enrolled during active disease. The CDR3 region is CASSPPGTLYEQYF. CDR3 coding DNA: TGTGCCAGCTCACCACCTGGGACACTCTACGAGCAGTACTTC.